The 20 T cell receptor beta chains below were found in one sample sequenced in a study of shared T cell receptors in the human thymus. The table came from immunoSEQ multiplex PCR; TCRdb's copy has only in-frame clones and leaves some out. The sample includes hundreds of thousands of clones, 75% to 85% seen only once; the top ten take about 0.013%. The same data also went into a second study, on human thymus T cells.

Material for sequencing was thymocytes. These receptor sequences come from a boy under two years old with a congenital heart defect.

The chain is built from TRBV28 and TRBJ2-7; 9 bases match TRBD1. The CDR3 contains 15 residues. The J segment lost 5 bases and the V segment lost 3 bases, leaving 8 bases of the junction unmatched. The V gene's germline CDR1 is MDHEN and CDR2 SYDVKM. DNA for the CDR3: TGTGCCAGCAGTTTCTCGGCGACAGGGGGGGACGAGCAGTACTTC. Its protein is CASSFSATGGDEQYF. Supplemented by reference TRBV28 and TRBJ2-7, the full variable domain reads DVKVTQSSRYLVKRTGEKVFLECVQDMDHENMFWYRQDPGLGLRLIYFSYDVKMKEKGDIPEGYSVSREKKERFSLILESASTNQTSMYLCASSFSATGGDEQYFGPGTRLTVT.

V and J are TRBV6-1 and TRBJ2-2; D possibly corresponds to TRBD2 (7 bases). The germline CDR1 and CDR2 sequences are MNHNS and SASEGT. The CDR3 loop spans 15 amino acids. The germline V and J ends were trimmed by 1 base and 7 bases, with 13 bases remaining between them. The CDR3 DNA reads TGTGCCAGCAGTGAAGGCGGGAGAGGGGGCGGGGAGCTGTTTTTT. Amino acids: CASSEGGRGGGELFF.

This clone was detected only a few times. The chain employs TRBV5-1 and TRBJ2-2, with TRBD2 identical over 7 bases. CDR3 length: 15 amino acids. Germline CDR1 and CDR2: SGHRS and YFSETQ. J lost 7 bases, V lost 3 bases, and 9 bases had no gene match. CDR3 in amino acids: CASSYGTNAGGELFF. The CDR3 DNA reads TGCGCCAGCAGCTACGGGACTAACGCTGGCGGGGAGCTGTTTTTT. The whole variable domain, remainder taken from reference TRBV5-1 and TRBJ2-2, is KAGVTQTPRYLIKTRGQQVTLSCSPISGHRSVSWYQQTPGQGLQFLFEYFSETQRNKGNFPGRFSGRQFSNSRSEMNVSTLELGDSALYLCASSYGTNAGGELFFGEGSRLTVL.

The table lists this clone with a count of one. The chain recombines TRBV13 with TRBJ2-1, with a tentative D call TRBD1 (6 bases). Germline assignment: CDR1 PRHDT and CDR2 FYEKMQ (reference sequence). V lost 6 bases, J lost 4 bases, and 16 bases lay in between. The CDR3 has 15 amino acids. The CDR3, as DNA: TGTGCCAGCAGGGGAAGGACAGTGATGTACAATGAGCAGTTCTTC. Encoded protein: CASRGRTVMYNEQFF.

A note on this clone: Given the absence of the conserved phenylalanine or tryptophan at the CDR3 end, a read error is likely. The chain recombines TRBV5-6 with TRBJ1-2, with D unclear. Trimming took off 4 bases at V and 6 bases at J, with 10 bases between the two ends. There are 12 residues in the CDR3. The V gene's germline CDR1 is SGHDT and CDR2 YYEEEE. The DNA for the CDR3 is TGTGCCAGCAGCACTACCAGTCATGGCTACACCCTC. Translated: CASSTTSHGYTL.

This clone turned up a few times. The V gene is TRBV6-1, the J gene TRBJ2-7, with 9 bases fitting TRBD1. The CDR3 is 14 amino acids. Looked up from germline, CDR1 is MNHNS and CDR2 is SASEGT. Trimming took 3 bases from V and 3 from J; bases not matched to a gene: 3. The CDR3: CASSDRDRVYEQYF. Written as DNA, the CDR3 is TGTGCCAGCAGTGACCGGGACAGGGTCTACGAGCAGTACTTC.

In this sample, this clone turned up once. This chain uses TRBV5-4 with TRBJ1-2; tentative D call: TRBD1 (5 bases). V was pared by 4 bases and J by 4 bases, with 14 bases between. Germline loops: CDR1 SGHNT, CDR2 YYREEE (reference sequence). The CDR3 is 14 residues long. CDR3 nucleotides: TGTGCCAGCAGCCGCAGATGGACACCCTATGGCTACACCTTC. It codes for CASSRRWTPYGYTF.

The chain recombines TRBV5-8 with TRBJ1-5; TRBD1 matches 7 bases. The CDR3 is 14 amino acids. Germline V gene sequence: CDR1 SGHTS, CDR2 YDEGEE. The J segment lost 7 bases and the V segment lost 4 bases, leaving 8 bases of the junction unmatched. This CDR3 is CASSLQGIKQPQHF. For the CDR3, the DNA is TGTGCCAGCAGCCTACAGGGGATTAAGCAGCCCCAGCATTTT.

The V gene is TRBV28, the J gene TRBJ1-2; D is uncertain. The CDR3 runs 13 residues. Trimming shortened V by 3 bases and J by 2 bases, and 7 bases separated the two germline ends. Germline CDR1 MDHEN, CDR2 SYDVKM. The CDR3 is CASSFGRNYGYTF. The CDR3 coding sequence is TGTGCCAGCAGTTTTGGCAGAAACTATGGCTACACCTTC.

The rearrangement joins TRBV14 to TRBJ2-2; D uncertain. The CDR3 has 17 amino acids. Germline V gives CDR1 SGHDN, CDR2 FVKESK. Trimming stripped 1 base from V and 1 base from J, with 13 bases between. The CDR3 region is CASSQGLTNLNTGELFF. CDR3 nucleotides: TGTGCCAGCAGCCAAGGACTCACTAACTTGAACACCGGGGAGCTGTTTTTT.

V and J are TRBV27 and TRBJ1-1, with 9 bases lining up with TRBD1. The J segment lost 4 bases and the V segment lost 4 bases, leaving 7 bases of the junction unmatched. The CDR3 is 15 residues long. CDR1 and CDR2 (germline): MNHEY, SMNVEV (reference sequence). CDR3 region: CASSSRDREGTEAFF. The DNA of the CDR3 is TGTGCCAGCAGTTCCCGGGACAGGGAGGGCACTGAAGCTTTCTTT.

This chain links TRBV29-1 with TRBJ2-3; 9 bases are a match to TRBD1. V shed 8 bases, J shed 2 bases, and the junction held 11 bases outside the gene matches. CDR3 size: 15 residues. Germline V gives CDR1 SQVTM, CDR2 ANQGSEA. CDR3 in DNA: TGCAGCACCAAGGACAGGGGCCTTTTCACAGATACGCAGTATTTT. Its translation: CSTKDRGLFTDTQYF.

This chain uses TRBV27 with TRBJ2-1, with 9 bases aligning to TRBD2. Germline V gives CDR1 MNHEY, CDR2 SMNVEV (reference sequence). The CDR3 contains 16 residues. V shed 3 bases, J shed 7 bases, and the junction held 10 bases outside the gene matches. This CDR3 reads CASSLRSGRPANEQFF. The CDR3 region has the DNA TGTGCCAGCAGTTTGAGGAGCGGGAGGCCAGCGAATGAGCAGTTCTTC.

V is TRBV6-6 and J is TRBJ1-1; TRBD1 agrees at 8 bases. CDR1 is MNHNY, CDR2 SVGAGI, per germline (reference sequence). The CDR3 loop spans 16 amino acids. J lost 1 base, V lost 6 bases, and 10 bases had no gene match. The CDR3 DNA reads TGTGCCAGCAGACTGAGGGGGGGACAGGAGAACACTGAAGCTTTCTTT. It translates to CASRLRGGQENTEAFF.

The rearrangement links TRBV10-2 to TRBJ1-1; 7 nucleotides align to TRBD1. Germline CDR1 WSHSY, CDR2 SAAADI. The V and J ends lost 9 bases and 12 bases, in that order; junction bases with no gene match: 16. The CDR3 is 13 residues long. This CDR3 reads CASFKDRARGSFF. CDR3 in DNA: TGCGCCAGTTTTAAAGACAGGGCCAGAGGGTCTTTCTTT.

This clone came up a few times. CDR3 residues: CASWAGQGPPRTIYF. The CDR3 DNA follows: TGTGCCAGCTGGGCGGGACAGGGACCCCCTCGCACCATATATTTT. This chain uses TRBV9 with TRBJ1-3, with 9 bases fitting TRBD1. Per germline, CDR1 SGDLS and CDR2 YYNGEE. V dropped 7 bases and J dropped 9; count of bases not matched to a gene: 14. The CDR3 is made up of 15 amino acids. Complete variable domain (other parts from reference TRBV9 and TRBJ1-3): DSGVTQTPKHLITATGQRVTLRCSPRSGDLSVYWYQQSLDQGLQFLIQYYNGEERAKGNILERFSAQQFPDLHSELNLSSLELGDSALYFCASWAGQGPPRTIYFGEGSWLTVV.

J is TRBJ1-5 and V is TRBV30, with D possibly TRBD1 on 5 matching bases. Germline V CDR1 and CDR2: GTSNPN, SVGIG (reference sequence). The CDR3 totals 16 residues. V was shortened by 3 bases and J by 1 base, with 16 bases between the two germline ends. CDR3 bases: TGTGCCTGGAGGCCTCAGGGAGGTGGAAGCAATCAGCCCCAGCATTTT. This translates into CAWRPQGGGSNQPQHF. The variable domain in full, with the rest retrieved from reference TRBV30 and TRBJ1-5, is SQTIHQWPATLVQPVGSPLSLECTVEGTSNPNLYWYRQAAGRGLQLLFYSVGIGQISSEVPQNLSASRPQDRQFILSSKKLLLSDSGFYLCAWRPQGGGSNQPQHFGDGTRLSIL.

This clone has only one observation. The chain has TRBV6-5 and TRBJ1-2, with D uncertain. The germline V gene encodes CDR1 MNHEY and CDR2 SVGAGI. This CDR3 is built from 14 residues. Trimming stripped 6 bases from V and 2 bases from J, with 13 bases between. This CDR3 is CASSSGLLNYGYTF. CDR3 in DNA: TGTGCCAGCAGCTCCGGACTGCTCAACTATGGCTACACCTTC.

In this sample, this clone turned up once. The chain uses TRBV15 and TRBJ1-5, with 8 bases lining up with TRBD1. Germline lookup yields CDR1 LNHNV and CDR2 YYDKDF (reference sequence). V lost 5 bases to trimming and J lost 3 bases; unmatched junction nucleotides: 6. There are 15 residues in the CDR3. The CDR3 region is CATSLDRDDNQPQHF. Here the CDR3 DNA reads TGTGCCACCAGCCTGGACAGGGATGACAATCAGCCCCAGCATTTT.

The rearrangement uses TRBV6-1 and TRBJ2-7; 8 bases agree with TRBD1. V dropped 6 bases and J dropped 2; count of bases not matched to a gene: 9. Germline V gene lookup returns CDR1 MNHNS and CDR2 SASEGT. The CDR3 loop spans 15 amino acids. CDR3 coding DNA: TGTGCCAGCAGAGACCTCCGGGACAGGCCCTACGAGCAGTACTTC. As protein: CASRDLRDRPYEQYF.